A selection of T cell receptor beta chains follows, all from one sample in a study of CD8+ T cells in alopecia areata. Libraries were prepared by immunoSEQ multiplex PCR; TCRdb keeps only in-frame clonotypes and omits some of them. The repertoire holds more than 100,000 clones, 53% seen once, with 0.46% in the top ten. The specimen comprised CD4+ T cells sorted from blood, sampled at week 4, from a patient treated with tofacitinib. The receptors come from a human donor with alopecia areata. CDR3s include the opening cysteine and the closing phenylalanine or tryptophan. D genes are given only for firm matches. Rows give clone size only sometimes, using once, few, many, or a class for an expanded clone.

>-|TRBJ2-2|TRBV27|few
CASSSDGLNTGELFF
TGTGCCAGCAGTTCGGACGGATTGAACACCGGGGAGCTGTTTTTT
>-|TRBJ1-1|TRBV6-5|few
CASSPQYAKRTEAFF
TGTGCCAGCAGTCCCCAGTACGCCAAGCGCACTGAAGCTTTCTTT
>-|TRBJ2-1|TRBV30|-
CAWMALGSKQFF
TGTGCCTGGATGGCCCTAGGGTCAAAGCAGTTCTTC
>-|TRBJ2-5|TRBV18|-
CASSPPSRDQETQYF
TGTGCCAGCTCACCACCTTCCAGGGACCAAGAGACCCAGTACTTC
>-|TRBJ2-1|TRBV7-9|-
CASSLRLADEQFF
TGTGCCAGCAGCTTAAGGCTAGCTGATGAGCAGTTCTTC
>-|TRBJ2-5|TRBV18|-
CASSPSTPRETQYF
TGTGCCAGCTCACCTTCGACGCCTCGGGAGACCCAGTACTTC
>TRBD2|TRBJ2-5|TRBV29-1|-
CSVEPGLAGVVNQETQYF
TGCAGCGTTGAGCCGGGACTAGCGGGAGTAGTTAACCAAGAGACCCAGTACTTC
>TRBD2|TRBJ2-7|TRBV15|-
CATSRESSGRLGEQYF
TGTGCCACCAGCAGAGAATCGAGCGGGAGGCTGGGGGAGCAGTACTTC
>-|TRBJ1-2|TRBV29-1|-
CSVGALTYGYTF
TGCAGCGTTGGAGCACTAACCTATGGCTACACCTTC
>TRBD1|TRBJ1-6|TRBV5-4|-
CASSRGQGNSALHF
TGTGCCAGCAGCCGGGGACAGGGTAATTCGGCCCTCCACTTT
>-|TRBJ2-7|TRBV10-3|-
CAISESGGSYEQYF
TGTGCCATCAGTGAGTCAGGAGGGTCCTACGAGCAGTACTTC
>-|TRBJ1-1|TRBV6-5|-
CASSRGGTEAFF
TGTGCCAGCAGCAGGGGCGGCACTGAAGCTTTCTTT
>-|TRBJ1-1|TRBV29-1|-
CSVRGANTEAFF
TGCAGCGTGCGTGGGGCAAACACTGAAGCTTTCTTT
>-|TRBJ1-2|TRBV6-1|few
CASFREPYGYTF
TGTGCCAGCTTCCGGGAGCCCTATGGCTACACCTTC
>-|TRBJ1-1|TRBV30|few
CAWSVQGDGFRAFF
TGTGCCTGGAGTGTACAAGGGGACGGGTTTAGGGCTTTCTTT
>-|TRBJ2-3|TRBV30|-
CAWSVASGTDTQYF
TGTGCCTGGAGTGTGGCGAGCGGCACAGATACGCAGTATTTT
>-|TRBJ1-1|TRBV5-6|-
CASSFRTPETEAFF
TGTGCCAGCAGCTTTCGAACTCCAGAGACTGAAGCTTTCTTT
>-|TRBJ1-5|TRBV19|-
CASSPSAPGSNQPQHF
TGTGCCAGTAGTCCATCGGCCCCGGGGAGCAATCAGCCCCAGCATTTT
>-|TRBJ2-7|TRBV29-1|few
CSVESSYEQYF
TGCAGCGTTGAATCGTCCTACGAGCAGTACTTC
>-|TRBJ2-4|TRBV5-1|-
CASSSGDTERIQYF
TGCGCCAGCAGCTCGGGGGACACGGAGAGAATTCAGTACTTC
>-|TRBJ1-2|TRBV28|-
CASSLDFSLYGYTF
TGTGCCAGCAGTTTGGATTTTTCGCTCTATGGCTACACCTTC
>TRBD2|TRBJ2-1|TRBV4-2|-
CASSPAGGPYNEQFF
TGTGCCAGCAGCCCTGCGGGAGGGCCCTACAATGAGCAGTTCTTC
>TRBD2|TRBJ2-7|TRBV6-1|-
CASRRETGTYEQYF
TGTGCCAGCCGGCGGGAGACTGGTACCTACGAGCAGTACTTC
>-|TRBJ1-5|TRBV7-9|-
CASSHDRQPQHF
TGTGCCAGCAGCCATGACCGTCAGCCCCAGCATTTT